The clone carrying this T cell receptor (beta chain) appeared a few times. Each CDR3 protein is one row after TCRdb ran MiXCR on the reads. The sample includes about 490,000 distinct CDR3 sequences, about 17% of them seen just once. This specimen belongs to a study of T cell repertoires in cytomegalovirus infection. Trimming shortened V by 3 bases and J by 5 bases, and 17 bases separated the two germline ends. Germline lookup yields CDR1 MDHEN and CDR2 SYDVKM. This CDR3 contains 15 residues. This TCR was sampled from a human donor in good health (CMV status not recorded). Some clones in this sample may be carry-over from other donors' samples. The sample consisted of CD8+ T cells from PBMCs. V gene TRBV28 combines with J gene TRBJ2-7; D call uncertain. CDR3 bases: TGTGCCAGCAGTTTCCCACAACTCTCGACCCACGAGCAGTACTTC. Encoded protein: CASSFPQLSTHEQYF. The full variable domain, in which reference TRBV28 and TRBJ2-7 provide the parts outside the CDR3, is DVKVTQSSRYLVKRTGEKVFLECVQDMDHENMFWYRQDPGLGLRLIYFSYDVKMKEKGDIPEGYSVSREKKERFSLILESASTNQTSMYLCASSFPQLSTHEQYFGPGTRLTVT.